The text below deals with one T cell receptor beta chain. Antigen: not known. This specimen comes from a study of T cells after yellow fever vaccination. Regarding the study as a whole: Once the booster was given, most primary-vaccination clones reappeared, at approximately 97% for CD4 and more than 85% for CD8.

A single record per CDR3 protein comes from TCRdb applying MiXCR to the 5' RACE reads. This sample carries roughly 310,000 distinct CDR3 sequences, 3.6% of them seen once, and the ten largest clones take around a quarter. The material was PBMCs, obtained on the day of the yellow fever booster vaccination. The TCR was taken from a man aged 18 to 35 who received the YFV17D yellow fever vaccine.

The CDR3 loop reads CASSDRRRETQYF. The CDR3 DNA reads as TGTGCCAGCAGTGACAGGCGGAGGGAGACCCAGTACTTC. J is TRBJ2-5 and V is TRBV2, with D perhaps TRBD2 (5 bases). This CDR3 has 13 residues. CDR1 is SNHLY, CDR2 FYNNEI, per germline. V lost 3 bases, J lost 5 bases, and 10 bases lay in between.